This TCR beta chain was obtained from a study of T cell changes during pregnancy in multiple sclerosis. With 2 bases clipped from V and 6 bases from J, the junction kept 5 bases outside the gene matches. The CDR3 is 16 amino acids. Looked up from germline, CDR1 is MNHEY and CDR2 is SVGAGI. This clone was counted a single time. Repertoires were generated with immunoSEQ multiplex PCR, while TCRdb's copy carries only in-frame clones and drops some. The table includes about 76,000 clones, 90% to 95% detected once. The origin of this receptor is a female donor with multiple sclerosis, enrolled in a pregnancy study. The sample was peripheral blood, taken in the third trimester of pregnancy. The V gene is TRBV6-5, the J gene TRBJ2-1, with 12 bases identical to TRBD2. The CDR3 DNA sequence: TGTGCCAGCAGTTACCCAACTAGCGGGGGGACCAATGAGCAGTTCTTC. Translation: CASSYPTSGGTNEQFF.